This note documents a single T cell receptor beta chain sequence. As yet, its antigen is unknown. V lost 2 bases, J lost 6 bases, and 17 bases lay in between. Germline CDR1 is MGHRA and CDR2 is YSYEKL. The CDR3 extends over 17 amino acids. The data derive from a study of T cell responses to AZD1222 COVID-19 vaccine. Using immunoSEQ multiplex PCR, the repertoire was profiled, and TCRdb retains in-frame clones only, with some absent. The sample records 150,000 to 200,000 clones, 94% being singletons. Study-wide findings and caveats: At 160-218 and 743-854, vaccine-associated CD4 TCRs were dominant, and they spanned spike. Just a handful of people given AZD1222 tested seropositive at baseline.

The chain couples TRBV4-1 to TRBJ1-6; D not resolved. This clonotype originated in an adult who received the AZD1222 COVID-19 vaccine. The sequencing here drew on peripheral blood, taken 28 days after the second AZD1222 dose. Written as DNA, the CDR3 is TGCGCCAGCAGCCAAAAAGGGCCCAGAGTTGGTAATTCACCCCTCCACTTT. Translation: CASSQKGPRVGNSPLHF.